Listed here are 29 T cell receptor beta chains from one sample, sequenced in a study of shared clonotypes between healthy human individuals. Method: immunoSEQ multiplex PCR; TCRdb's copy keeps in-frame clones and lacks some. The table lists hundreds of thousands of clones, around 78% of them singletons. Material for sequencing was PBMCs. The receptors come from a woman aged 40 to 55 in good health. Some clones in this sample may be carry-over from other donors' samples.

There are a few counts of this clone. The CDR3 is CASSRGLARNYEQYF. The CDR3 nucleotides read TGTGCCAGTAGTAGGGGACTAGCGAGAAACTACGAGCAGTACTTC. The chain joins TRBV19 to TRBJ2-7; 10 nucleotides match TRBD2. The length of the CDR3 is 15 residues. J gave up 3 bases and V 4 bases, and 6 bases lay outside the gene matches. Germline CDR1 is LNHDA and CDR2 is SQIVND (reference sequence).

The chain employs TRBV25-1 and TRBJ2-5, with 8 positions matching TRBD1. Germline CDR1 and CDR2: MGHDK and SYGVNS. J was trimmed by 2 bases and V by 2 bases; bases with no gene match: 4. The CDR3 loop spans 15 amino acids. Here the CDR3 reads CASSEHRGVQETQYF. The CDR3 DNA follows: TGTGCCAGCAGTGAACACAGGGGGGTTCAAGAGACCCAGTACTTC.

The chain uses TRBV18 and TRBJ2-3; 10 bases align to TRBD2. Germline assignment: CDR1 KGHSH and CDR2 LQKENI. After removal of 3 bases from V and 0 bases from J, the junction contained 3 bases not matched to a gene. The CDR3 totals 16 residues. The CDR3 nucleotides read TGTGCCAGCTCACCCTTAGCGGGAGGTAGCACAGATACGCAGTATTTT. It yields the protein CASSPLAGGSTDTQYF.

The gene calls are TRBV28 and TRBJ1-2, with a weak D call TRBD1 (6 bases). Trimming took 6 bases from V and 5 from J, leaving 19 bases between them. CDR1 is MDHEN and CDR2 is SYDVKM in the germline V gene. The CDR3 runs to 15 residues. The CDR3 protein is CASRPPGRTVYGYTF. DNA for the CDR3: TGTGCCAGCAGGCCACCGGGACGGACAGTATATGGCTACACCTTC.

This clone was detected once. A much larger clone sits a single nucleotide away, making a read error possible. This rearrangement joins TRBV2 to TRBJ2-5; D not certain. The CDR3 loop spans 13 amino acids. Per germline, CDR1 SNHLY and CDR2 FYNNEI. V was cut by 8 bases and J by 4 bases, with 14 bases left in between. For the CDR3, the DNA is TGTGCCAGCCTTTTTGGCGTAGGAGAGACCCAGTACTTC. Its translation is CASLFGVGETQYF.

The chain combines TRBV29-1 with TRBJ2-3; the match to TRBD2 covers 8 bases. The V gene's germline CDR1 is SQVTM and CDR2 ANQGSEA. This CDR3 has 14 residues. With V trimmed by 6 bases and J by 3 bases, 8 bases remained unmatched. The CDR3 here is CSVSSGSRTDTQYF. Here the CDR3 DNA reads TGCAGCGTGTCCAGCGGGAGCCGGACAGATACGCAGTATTTT.

Worth noting for this clone: Mismatch with germline at one junction end may stem from a read error. The chain joins TRBV28 to TRBJ2-7; 7 bases are shared with TRBD1. This CDR3 spans 14 amino acids. Germline CDR1 is MDHEN and CDR2 is SYDVKM. The CDR3: CDSSSPDRSYEQYF. The CDR3 DNA sequence: TGTGACAGCAGTTCCCCGGACAGGTCCTACGAGCAGTACTTC.

This sequence joins TRBV15 and TRBJ2-1; the D gene is possibly TRBD2 (6 bases). Germline CDR1 is LNHNV and CDR2 is YYDKDF (reference sequence). This CDR3 is 16 amino acids long. The V gene lost 5 bases and the J gene lost 6 bases, with 20 bases spanning the gap. The CDR3 coding sequence is TGTGCCACCAGCCATAAAACGCGGGACTTCCCCAATGAGCAGTTCTTC. Translation gives CATSHKTRDFPNEQFF. The full variable domain, its missing parts supplied by reference TRBV15 and TRBJ2-1, is DAMVIQNPRYQVTQFGKPVTLSCSQTLNHNVMYWYQQKSSQAPKLLFHYYDKDFNNEADTPDNFQSRRPNTSFCFLDIRSPGLGDTAMYLCATSHKTRDFPNEQFFGPGTRLTVL.

The rearrangement links TRBV15 to TRBJ2-2, with 9 bases matching TRBD2. V lost 2 bases, J lost 7 bases, and 8 bases stayed unmatched. Germline lookup yields CDR1 LNHNV and CDR2 YYDKDF (reference sequence). This CDR3 region has 16 residues. The CDR3 region has the DNA TGTGCCACCAGCAGACCTTTAGCGGGAGCGGTCGGGGAGCTGTTTTTT. It encodes CATSRPLAGAVGELFF. Full variable domain (remainder filled in from reference TRBV15 and TRBJ2-2): DAMVIQNPRYQVTQFGKPVTLSCSQTLNHNVMYWYQQKSSQAPKLLFHYYDKDFNNEADTPDNFQSRRPNTSFCFLDIRSPGLGDTAMYLCATSRPLAGAVGELFFGEGSRLTVL.

This chain connects TRBV7-8 to TRBJ2-2; 10 bases are a match to TRBD1. CDR3 length equals 16 residues. V gave up 4 bases and J gave up 4 bases; unmatched junction bases: 6. Germline V gives CDR1 SGHVS, CDR2 FQNEAQ. Written as DNA, the CDR3 is TGTGCCAGCAGCTGGACAGGGGGAGTTATCACCGGGGAGCTGTTTTTT. Amino acids: CASSWTGGVITGELFF.

This clone was recorded once. The rearrangement uses TRBV28 and TRBJ1-1; D uncertain. The germline gives CDR1 MDHEN, CDR2 SYDVKM. The CDR3 is 15 amino acids. The V end was cut by 1 base, the J end by 1 base, with 10 bases between. The CDR3 DNA reads as TGTGCCAGCAGTTTATTACTACGAGGGAACACTGAAGCTTTCTTT. It yields the protein CASSLLLRGNTEAFF.

V and J are TRBV6-1 and TRBJ2-3; 11 bases align to TRBD2. Germline CDR1 and CDR2: MNHNS and SASEGT. The J segment lost 4 bases and the V segment lost 6 bases, leaving 6 bases of the junction unmatched. The CDR3 spans 15 residues. The CDR3 sequence is CASREWTSGPDTQYF. CDR3 nucleotides: TGTGCCAGCAGGGAGTGGACTAGCGGGCCAGATACGCAGTATTTT.

This clone has only one observation. CDR3 DNA sequence: TGTGCCTGGAGGTACAGGTCTACCACTGGAAACACCATATATTTT. Its translation: CAWRYRSTTGNTIYF. This rearrangement joins TRBV30 to TRBJ1-3; the D gene is possibly TRBD1 (5 bases). This CDR3 contains 15 residues. Germline CDR1 GTSNPN, CDR2 SVGIG (reference sequence). Trimming stripped 3 bases from V and 2 bases from J, with 14 bases between.

This clone has only a few counts. The chain employs TRBV2 and TRBJ2-1; D perhaps matches TRBD2 (6 bases). Deletions cut 7 bases from V and 5 bases from J, with 18 bases between. CDR1 and CDR2 from the germline V gene are SNHLY and FYNNEI. The CDR3 sequence is 15 residues long. The CDR3, as DNA: TGTGCCAGCAAGCAGGAGGGTGTCTGGAACAATGAGCAGTTCTTC. Its translation: CASKQEGVWNNEQFF.

This clone was found a few times. The rearrangement joins TRBV10-2 to TRBJ2-7, with TRBD2 matching 7 bases. This CDR3 has 12 amino acids. V shed 3 bases, J shed 9 bases, and the junction held 5 bases outside the gene matches. Looked up from germline, CDR1 is WSHSY and CDR2 is SAAADI. CDR3 DNA sequence: TGCGCCAGCAGTGAAGGAGGGAGGGGGCAGTACTTC. This gives the protein CASSEGGRGQYF.

The V gene is TRBV18, the J gene TRBJ1-2; D unclear. Trimming pared 0 bases from V and 8 bases from J, leaving 16 bases between. The CDR3 is 15 amino acids. CDR1 and CDR2 from the germline V gene are KGHSH and LQKENI. The CDR3 protein is CASSPPTGPESGYTF. The CDR3 bases are TGTGCCAGCTCACCACCGACGGGTCCGGAGAGCGGCTACACCTTC.

The J gene is TRBJ1-1, the V gene TRBV30, with unresolved D. The CDR3 runs to 15 residues. V dropped 0 bases and J dropped 0 bases, with 11 bases sitting between them. Germline V gene lookup returns CDR1 GTSNPN and CDR2 SVGIG (reference sequence). The CDR3 sequence: CAWSVGPDLNTEAFF. The CDR3, as DNA: TGTGCCTGGAGTGTAGGTCCGGATTTGAACACTGAAGCTTTCTTT.

The chain is built from TRBV7-2 and TRBJ2-1; D ambiguous. The CDR3 consists of 15 residues. V was cut by 1 base and J by 10 bases, with 17 bases left in between. Per germline, CDR1 SGHTA and CDR2 FQGNSA. CDR3: CASSLDSSDRREQFF. In nucleotides, the CDR3 is TGTGCCAGCAGCTTAGATTCGAGCGACCGTAGAGAGCAGTTCTTC. The variable domain in full, completed from reference TRBV7-2 and TRBJ2-1, reads GAGVSQSPSNKVTEKGKDVELRCDPISGHTALYWYRQSLGQGLEFLIYFQGNSAPDKSGLPSDRFSAERTGGSVSTLTIQRTQQEDSAVYLCASSLDSSDRREQFFGPGTRLTVL.

This chain uses TRBV28 with TRBJ1-4, with D perhaps matching TRBD1 (6 bases). This CDR3 region has 13 residues. The germline gives CDR1 MDHEN, CDR2 SYDVKM. Trimming pared 11 bases from V and 2 bases from J, leaving 12 bases between. This CDR3 is CAGRRGTNEKLFF. The CDR3 DNA sequence: TGTGCCGGGCGGAGGGGGACTAATGAAAAACTGTTTTTT.

The chain is built from TRBV5-1 and TRBJ2-7; weak D call: TRBD1 (6 bases). V dropped 4 bases and J dropped 4 bases, with 18 bases sitting between them. This CDR3 has 15 residues. Germline V CDR1 and CDR2: SGHRS, YFSETQ. The CDR3 DNA follows: TGCGCCAGCAGCACAGGGTTCACGGGCTGGTACGAGCAGTACTTC. This sequence encodes CASSTGFTGWYEQYF. The full variable domain, rest sourced from reference TRBV5-1 and TRBJ2-7, is KAGVTQTPRYLIKTRGQQVTLSCSPISGHRSVSWYQQTPGQGLQFLFEYFSETQRNKGNFPGRFSGRQFSNSRSEMNVSTLELGDSALYLCASSTGFTGWYEQYFGPGTRLTVT.

The chain couples TRBV5-1 to TRBJ2-2; possibly TRBD1 or TRBD2 for D (5 bases each). V dropped 7 bases and J dropped 4 bases, with 20 bases sitting between them. The CDR3 runs 16 residues. Looked up from germline, CDR1 is SGHRS and CDR2 is YFSETQ. CDR3 loop: CASSWLEQGATGELFF. The CDR3 DNA follows: TGCGCCAGCTCGTGGCTGGAGCAGGGAGCCACCGGGGAGCTGTTTTTT.

The table lists this clone with a count of one. This chain joins TRBV19 and TRBJ2-3, with 13 bases identical to TRBD2. The V segment lost 4 bases and the J segment 4 bases; nucleotides outside the gene matches: 2. The V gene's germline CDR1 is LNHDA and CDR2 SQIVND (reference sequence). This CDR3 contains 15 residues. This CDR3 reads CASSKGLAGSDTQYF. CDR3 in DNA: TGTGCCAGTAGTAAGGGACTAGCGGGATCAGATACGCAGTATTTT.

This clone was counted between two and nine times. In the same sample, other DNA sequences code for this CDR3. The genes are TRBV11-2 and TRBJ2-7; perhaps TRBD1 as D (5 bases). V shed 5 bases and J shed 7 bases, with 24 bases lying between them. The CDR3 extends over 16 amino acids. The germline CDR1 and CDR2 sequences are SGHAT and FQNNGV. Here the CDR3 DNA reads TGTGCCAGCAGCCCTAGGTTGGGGCTAACCTTTGGTGAGCAGTACTTC. Protein sequence: CASSPRLGLTFGEQYF.

The chain couples TRBV9 to TRBJ2-7; 9 nucleotides align to TRBD2. The CDR3 contains 14 residues. J lost 3 bases, V lost 4 bases, and 5 bases had no gene match. Germline V gene data show CDR1 as SGDLS and CDR2 as YYNGEE. DNA of the CDR3: TGTGCCAGCAGCTCCGCTAGCGGGAACTACGAGCAGTACTTC. It is translated as CASSSASGNYEQYF.

The V call is TRBV2, the J call TRBJ2-2; 11 bases line up with TRBD2. The CDR3 contains 14 residues. With V trimmed by 6 bases and J by 5 bases, 2 bases remained unmatched. Germline CDR1 is SNHLY and CDR2 is FYNNEI. The CDR3 spells CASRGLAVTGELFF. The CDR3 region has the DNA TGTGCCAGCAGGGGACTAGCGGTGACCGGGGAGCTGTTTTTT. The whole variable domain, remainder taken from reference TRBV2 and TRBJ2-2, is EPEVTQTPSHQVTQMGQEVILRCVPISNHLYFYWYRQILGQKVEFLVSFYNNEISEKSEIFDDQFSVERPDGSNFTLKIRSTKLEDSAMYFCASRGLAVTGELFFGEGSRLTVL.

The V and J genes are TRBV7-3 and TRBJ2-5; 8 nucleotides line up with TRBD2. Trimming at V came to 3 bases and at J to 5 bases, leaving 8 bases not matched to a gene. Germline lookup yields CDR1 SGHTA and CDR2 FQGTGA. This CDR3 region has 15 residues. The CDR3 is CASSFYRLALETQYF. Here the CDR3 DNA reads TGTGCCAGCAGCTTTTATCGACTAGCGCTTGAGACCCAGTACTTC. Using reference TRBV7-3 and TRBJ2-5 for the parts outside the CDR3, the full variable domain is GAGVSQTPSNKVTEKGKYVELRCDPISGHTALYWYRQSLGQGPEFLIYFQGTGAADDSGLPNDRFFAVRPEGSVSTLKIQRTERGDSAVYLCASSFYRLALETQYFGPGTRLLVL.

The gene calls are TRBV30 and TRBJ2-7; weak D call: TRBD1 (5 bases). V lost 8 bases to trimming and J lost 9 bases, with 26 bases between them. The CDR3 sequence is 14 residues long. Per the germline V gene, CDR1 is GTSNPN and CDR2 is SVGIG (reference sequence). The CDR3 DNA reads TGTGCCCTTCAGTGGCACAGGCGCCGAGATGGGCAGTACTTC. It specifies CALQWHRRRDGQYF. The variable domain in full, with the rest retrieved from reference TRBV30 and TRBJ2-7, is SQTIHQWPATLVQPVGSPLSLECTVEGTSNPNLYWYRQAAGRGLQLLFYSVGIGQISSEVPQNLSASRPQDRQFILSSKKLLLSDSGFYLCALQWHRRRDGQYFGPGTRLTVT.

This clone was counted many times. The chain combines TRBV27 with TRBJ1-4; 7 bases map to TRBD1. CDR1 and CDR2 from the germline V gene are MNHEY and SMNVEV (reference sequence). The CDR3 is 13 residues long. With V trimmed by 5 bases and J by 8 bases, 5 bases remained unmatched. CDR3 protein: CASSRARGEKLFF. The CDR3 DNA reads TGTGCCAGCAGTCGGGCCAGGGGGGAAAAACTGTTTTTT.

The genes are TRBV7-6 and TRBJ2-6; TRBD1 matches 8 bases. The V and J ends lost 1 base and 0 bases, in that order; junction bases with no gene match: 5. CDR1 and CDR2 from the germline V gene are SGHVS and FNYEAQ. This CDR3 is built from 18 residues. The CDR3 coding sequence is TGTGCCAGCAGCTTAGGGGCAGGGGGCGTCTCTGGGGCCAACGTCCTGACTTTC. It yields the protein CASSLGAGGVSGANVLTF.